The 8 T cell receptor beta chains below come from one sample, sequenced in a study of cytomegalovirus exposure and HLA in healthy donors. In the PCR, 60 Vbeta and 13 Jbeta primers were used. Profiled with immunoSEQ multiplex PCR; TCRdb holds only in-frame clones, not every one. This sample has about 130,000 clones; under 80% occur once, and the top ten carry 3.5% to 4.5%. Sequenced input: PBMCs. Source of these receptors: a man aged 35-49 years in good health and CMV-seropositive.

In its sample, this clone was seen a few times. This chain joins TRBV6-4 and TRBJ2-1; maybe TRBD2 (6 bases). The ends were cut back, 0 bases at V and 5 bases at J, with 8 bases in the middle. This CDR3 region has 14 residues. Germline V lookup: CDR1 MRHNA, CDR2 SNTAGT. CDR3 region: CASSDSAGNNEQFF. In nucleotides, the CDR3 is TGTGCCAGCAGTGACTCGGCGGGGAACAATGAGCAGTTCTTC.

This clone appeared a few times. The rearrangement joins TRBV6-4 to TRBJ2-1, with 10 bases fitting TRBD2. This CDR3 spans 14 amino acids. Germline values: CDR1 MRHNA, CDR2 SNTAGT. The trim removed 4 bases at V and 5 bases at J, leaving 2 bases unmatched. CDR3 sequence: CASSAGTSDNEQFF. The DNA of the CDR3 is TGTGCCAGCAGTGCCGGGACTAGCGACAATGAGCAGTTCTTC.

In its sample, this clone was seen a few times. This chain uses TRBV29-1 with TRBJ2-1, with TRBD2 identical over 8 bases. CDR1 is SQVTM and CDR2 is ANQGSEA in the germline V gene. Unmatched junction bases numbered 6, after V lost 6 bases and J lost 8 bases. The CDR3 runs to 12 residues. The CDR3 sequence is CSVGGLEDEQFF. Here the CDR3 DNA reads TGCAGCGTGGGGGGACTAGAGGATGAGCAGTTCTTC.

Regarding this clone: Other DNA sequences within the sample encode an identical CDR3. J is TRBJ2-6 and V is TRBV28; D gene uncertain. Germline V gives CDR1 MDHEN, CDR2 SYDVKM. V lost 5 bases to trimming and J lost 0 bases, with 5 bases between them. The CDR3 loop spans 14 amino acids. This chain's CDR3 is CASSRSSGANVLTF. Here the CDR3 DNA reads TGTGCCAGCAGTCGTAGCTCTGGGGCCAACGTCCTGACTTTC.

This sequence joins TRBV18 and TRBJ1-2, with 7 bases fitting TRBD1. The CDR3 is 15 residues long. The germline V gene has CDR1 KGHSH and CDR2 LQKENI. Losses at the gene ends were 2 bases for V and 5 bases for J; bases not matched to a gene: 8. Here the CDR3 reads CASSPSRGRSYGYTF. CDR3 DNA sequence: TGTGCCAGCTCACCATCAAGGGGGCGCAGTTATGGCTACACCTTC.

This sequence joins TRBV19 and TRBJ1-5; perhaps TRBD1 as D (5 bases). V lost 2 bases, J lost 0 bases, and 11 bases lay in between. This CDR3 spans 16 amino acids. Germline V gives CDR1 LNHDA, CDR2 SQIVND (reference sequence). The DNA for the CDR3 is TGTGCCAGTAGTATAAGGGGTCAGGGTAGCAATCAGCCCCAGCATTTT. Translated: CASSIRGQGSNQPQHF.

This chain links TRBV29-1 with TRBJ2-5; 13 nucleotides agree with TRBD2. CDR1 is SQVTM, CDR2 ANQGSEA, per germline. The CDR3 is 14 amino acids. V lost 7 bases to trimming and J lost 4 bases; unmatched junction nucleotides: 6. CDR3 protein: CSGWTSGGRETQYF. For the CDR3, the DNA is TGCAGCGGATGGACTAGCGGGGGAAGAGAGACCCAGTACTTC.

The genes are TRBV2 and TRBJ2-5; 7 bases fit TRBD1. The DNA end is a closer match to TRBJ2-7, so the J assignment may be wrong. This CDR3 has 14 amino acids. From germline, CDR1 is SNHLY and CDR2 FYNNEI. In DNA form, the CDR3 reads TGTGCCAGTATTTTCGGGACAGACTCCTACGAGCAGTACTTC. This gives the protein CASIFGTDSYEQYF.